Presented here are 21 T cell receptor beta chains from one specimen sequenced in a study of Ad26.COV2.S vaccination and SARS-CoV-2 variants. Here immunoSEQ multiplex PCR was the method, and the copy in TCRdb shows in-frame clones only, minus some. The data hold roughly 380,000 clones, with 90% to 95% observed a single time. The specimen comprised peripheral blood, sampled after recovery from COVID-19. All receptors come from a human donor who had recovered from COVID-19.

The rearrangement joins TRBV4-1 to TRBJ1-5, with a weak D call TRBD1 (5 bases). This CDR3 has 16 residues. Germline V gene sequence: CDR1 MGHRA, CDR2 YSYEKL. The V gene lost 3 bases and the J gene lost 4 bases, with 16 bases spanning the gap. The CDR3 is CASSQFSGDLNQPQHF. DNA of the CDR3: TGCGCCAGCAGCCAGTTCTCCGGGGACTTAAATCAGCCCCAGCATTTT.

The DNA for the CDR3 is TGCGCCAGCAGCTTGGCTGGCGGGGGGGCCAATGAGCAGTTCTTC. Protein sequence: CASSLAGGGANEQFF. This chain uses TRBV5-1 with TRBJ2-1, with TRBD2 identical over 9 bases. Germline V CDR1 and CDR2: SGHRS, YFSETQ. J was trimmed by 6 bases and V by 0 bases; bases with no gene match: 4. The CDR3 has 15 amino acids.

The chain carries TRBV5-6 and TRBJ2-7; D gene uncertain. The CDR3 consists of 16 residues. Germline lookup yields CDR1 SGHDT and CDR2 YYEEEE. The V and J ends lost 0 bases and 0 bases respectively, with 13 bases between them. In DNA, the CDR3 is TGTGCCAGCAGCTTGGTGGGCAGTTTGGGCTCCTACGAGCAGTACTTC. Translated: CASSLVGSLGSYEQYF. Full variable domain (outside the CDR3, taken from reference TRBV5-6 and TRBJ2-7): DAGVTQSPTHLIKTRGQQVTLRCSPKSGHDTVSWYQQALGQGPQFIFQYYEEEERQRGNFPDRFSGHQFPNYSSELNVNALLLGDSALYLCASSLVGSLGSYEQYFGPGTRLTVT.

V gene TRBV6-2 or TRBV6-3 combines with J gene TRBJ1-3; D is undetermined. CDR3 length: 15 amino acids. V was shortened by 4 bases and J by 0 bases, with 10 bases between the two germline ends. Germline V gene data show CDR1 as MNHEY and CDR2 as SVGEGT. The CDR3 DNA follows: TGTGCCAGCAGTTGGTGGTTGAGCTCTGGAAACACCATATATTTT. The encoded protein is CASSWWLSSGNTIYF.

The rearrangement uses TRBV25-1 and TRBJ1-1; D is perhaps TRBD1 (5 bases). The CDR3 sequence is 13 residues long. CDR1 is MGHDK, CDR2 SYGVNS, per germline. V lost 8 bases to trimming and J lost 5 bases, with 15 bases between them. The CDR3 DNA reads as TGTGCCAGCTCGGGAGGAGGGACGACTGAAGCTTTCTTT. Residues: CASSGGGTTEAFF.

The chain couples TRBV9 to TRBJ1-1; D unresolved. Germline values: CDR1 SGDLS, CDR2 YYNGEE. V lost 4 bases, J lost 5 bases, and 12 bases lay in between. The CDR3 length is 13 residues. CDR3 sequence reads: CASSPTVRTEAFF. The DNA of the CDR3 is TGTGCCAGCAGCCCAACGGTTCGGACTGAAGCTTTCTTT.

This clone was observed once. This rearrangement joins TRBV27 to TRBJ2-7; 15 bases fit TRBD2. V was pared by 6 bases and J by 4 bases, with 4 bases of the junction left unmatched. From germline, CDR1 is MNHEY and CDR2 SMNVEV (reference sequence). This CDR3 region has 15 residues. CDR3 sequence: CASRGLAGGIYEQYF. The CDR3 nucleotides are TGTGCCAGCAGGGGACTAGCGGGGGGAATATACGAGCAGTACTTC.

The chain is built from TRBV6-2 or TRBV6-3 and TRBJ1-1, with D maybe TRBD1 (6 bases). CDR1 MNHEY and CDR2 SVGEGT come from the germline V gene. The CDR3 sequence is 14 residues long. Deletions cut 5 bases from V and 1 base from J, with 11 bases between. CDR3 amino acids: CASSPGQKNTEAFF. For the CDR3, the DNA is TGTGCCAGCAGTCCCGGACAGAAGAACACTGAAGCTTTCTTT.

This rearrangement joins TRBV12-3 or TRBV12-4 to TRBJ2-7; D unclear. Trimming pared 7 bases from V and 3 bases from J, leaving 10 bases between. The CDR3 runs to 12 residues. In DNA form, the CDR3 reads TGTGCCAGCACGCAGCAAGGCTACGAGCAGTACTTC. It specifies CASTQQGYEQYF.

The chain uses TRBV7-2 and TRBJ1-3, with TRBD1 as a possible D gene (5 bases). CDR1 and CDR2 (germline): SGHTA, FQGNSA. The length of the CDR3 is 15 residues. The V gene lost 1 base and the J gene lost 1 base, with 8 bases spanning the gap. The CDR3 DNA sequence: TGTGCCAGCAGCTTAGGGGGGGGGTCTGGAAACACCATATATTTT. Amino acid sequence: CASSLGGGSGNTIYF. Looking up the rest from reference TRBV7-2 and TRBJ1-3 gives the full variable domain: GAGVSQSPSNKVTEKGKDVELRCDPISGHTALYWYRQSLGQGLEFLIYFQGNSAPDKSGLPSDRFSAERTGGSVSTLTIQRTQQEDSAVYLCASSLGGGSGNTIYFGEGSWLTVV.

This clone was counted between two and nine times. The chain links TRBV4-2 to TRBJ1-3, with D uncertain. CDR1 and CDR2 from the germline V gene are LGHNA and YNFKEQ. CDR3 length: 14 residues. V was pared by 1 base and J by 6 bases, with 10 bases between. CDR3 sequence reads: CASSQVNSLNTIYF. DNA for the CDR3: TGTGCCAGCAGCCAAGTTAACAGCCTAAACACCATATATTTT.

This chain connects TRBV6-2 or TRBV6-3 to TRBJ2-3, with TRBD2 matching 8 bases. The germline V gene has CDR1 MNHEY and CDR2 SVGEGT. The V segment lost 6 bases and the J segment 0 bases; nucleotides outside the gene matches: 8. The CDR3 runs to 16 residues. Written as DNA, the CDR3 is TGTGCCAGCAGCCGGAGAGCGGGGGTTAGCACAGATACGCAGTATTTT. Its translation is CASSRRAGVSTDTQYF.

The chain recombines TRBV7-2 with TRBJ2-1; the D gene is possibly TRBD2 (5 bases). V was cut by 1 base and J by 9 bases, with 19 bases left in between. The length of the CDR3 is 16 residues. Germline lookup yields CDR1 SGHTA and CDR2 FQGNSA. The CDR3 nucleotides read TGTGCCAGCAGCTTAGGTCACTCGGACCTCAGCGGTGAGCAGTTCTTC. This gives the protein CASSLGHSDLSGEQFF.

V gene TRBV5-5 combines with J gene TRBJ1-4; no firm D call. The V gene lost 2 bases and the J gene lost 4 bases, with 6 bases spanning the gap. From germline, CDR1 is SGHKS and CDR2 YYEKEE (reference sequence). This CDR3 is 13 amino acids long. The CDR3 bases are TGTGCCAGCAGCTTAGGGATTAATGAAAAACTGTTTTTT. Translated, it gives CASSLGINEKLFF.

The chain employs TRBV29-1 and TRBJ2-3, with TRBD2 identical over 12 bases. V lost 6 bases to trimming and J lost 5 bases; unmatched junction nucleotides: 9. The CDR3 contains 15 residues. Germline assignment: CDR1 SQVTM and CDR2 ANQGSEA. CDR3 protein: CSVLTTSGGLDTQYF. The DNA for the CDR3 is TGCAGCGTCCTTACTACTAGCGGGGGGCTAGATACGCAGTATTTT.

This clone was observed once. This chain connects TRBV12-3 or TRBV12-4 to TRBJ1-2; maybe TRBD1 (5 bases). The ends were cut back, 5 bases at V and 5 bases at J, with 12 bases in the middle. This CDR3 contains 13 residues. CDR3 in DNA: TGTGCCAGCAGTCGAGACCAGGGATATGGCTACACCTTC. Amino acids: CASSRDQGYGYTF.

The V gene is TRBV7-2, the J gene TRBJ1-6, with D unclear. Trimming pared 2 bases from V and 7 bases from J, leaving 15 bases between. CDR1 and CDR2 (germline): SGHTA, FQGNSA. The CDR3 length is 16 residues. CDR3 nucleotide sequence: TGTGCCAGCAGCTTACGTTCTACCAGGTCCAATTCACCCCTCCACTTT. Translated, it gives CASSLRSTRSNSPLHF. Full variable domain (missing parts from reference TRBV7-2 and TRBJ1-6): GAGVSQSPSNKVTEKGKDVELRCDPISGHTALYWYRQSLGQGLEFLIYFQGNSAPDKSGLPSDRFSAERTGGSVSTLTIQRTQQEDSAVYLCASSLRSTRSNSPLHFGNGTRLTVT.

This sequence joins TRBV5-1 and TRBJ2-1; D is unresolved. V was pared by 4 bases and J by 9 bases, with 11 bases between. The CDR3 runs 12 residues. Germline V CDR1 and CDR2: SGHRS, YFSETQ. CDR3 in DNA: TGCGCCAGCAGCCCAGACCGTGGTGAGCAGTTCTTC. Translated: CASSPDRGEQFF.

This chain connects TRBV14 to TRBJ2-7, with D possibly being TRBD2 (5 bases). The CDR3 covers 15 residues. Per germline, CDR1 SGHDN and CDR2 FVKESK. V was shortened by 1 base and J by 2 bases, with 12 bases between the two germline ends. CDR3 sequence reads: CASSQAVSVAYEQYF. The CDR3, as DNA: TGTGCCAGCAGCCAAGCGGTTAGCGTCGCCTACGAGCAGTACTTC.

CDR3 in amino acids: CASSFAWTANYGYTF. Written as DNA, the CDR3 is TGCGCCAGCAGCTTCGCCTGGACAGCCAACTATGGCTACACCTTC. This chain links TRBV5-1 with TRBJ1-2, with D tentatively TRBD1 (6 bases). CDR1 is SGHRS and CDR2 is YFSETQ in the germline V gene. The ends were cut back, 2 bases at V and 2 bases at J, with 13 bases in the middle. The CDR3 runs 15 residues.

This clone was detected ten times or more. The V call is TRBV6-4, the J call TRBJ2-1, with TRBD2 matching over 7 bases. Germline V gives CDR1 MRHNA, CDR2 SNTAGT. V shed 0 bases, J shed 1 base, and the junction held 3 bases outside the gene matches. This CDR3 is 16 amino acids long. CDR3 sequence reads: CASSDSGGSSYNEQFF. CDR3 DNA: TGTGCCAGCAGTGACTCGGGGGGGTCGTCCTACAATGAGCAGTTCTTC.